Listed below are T cell receptor beta chains from one sample, sequenced in a study of cytomegalovirus exposure and HLA in healthy donors. Sequencing was performed with immunoSEQ multiplex PCR; in TCRdb, only in-frame clones are kept and a portion is missing. Here the sample spans fewer than 300,000 clones, 70% to 90% being singletons. The sequenced sample consisted of PBMCs. These TCRs come from a woman aged 18-35 years in good health and CMV-seronegative. Both conserved end residues are part of each CDR3. D genes are given only for firm matches. Clone size is not always given. Where it is, it says once, few, many or a class for expanded clones.

j_call | d_call | clone_size | v_call | cdr3_aa | cdr3_nt
TRBJ1-2 | NA | few | TRBV19 | CASSEDGDGHYGYTF | TGTGCCAGTAGTGAAGACGGGGATGGACACTATGGCTACACCTTC
TRBJ1-2 | NA | NA | TRBV7-3 | CASGGNRYGYTF | TGTGCCAGCGGGGGGAATCGCTATGGCTACACCTTC
TRBJ1-2 | TRBD1 | few | TRBV28 | CASSLQGVGYTF | TGTGCCAGCAGTTTACAGGGGGTTGGCTACACCTTC
TRBJ1-2 | TRBD1 | few | TRBV15 | CATQVRDRSGGYTF | TGTGCCACCCAAGTTCGGGACAGGTCGGGTGGCTACACCTTC
TRBJ2-7 | TRBD2 | NA | TRBV18 | CASSPAGGSSYEQYF | TGTGCCAGCTCACCAGCCGGCGGGAGCTCCTACGAGCAGTACTTC
TRBJ2-7 | NA | NA | TRBV4-1 | CASSQFSPPARSSYEQYF | TGCGCCAGCAGCCAATTCTCCCCCCCCGCGCGGAGCTCCTACGAGCAGTACTTC
TRBJ1-5 | NA | NA | TRBV6-5 | CASSYGRDNNQPQHF | TGTGCCAGCAGTTACGGCCGGGACAATAATCAGCCCCAGCATTTT
TRBJ1-5 | NA | NA | TRBV27 | CASSFSDQPQHF | TGTGCCAGCAGTTTTTCCGATCAGCCCCAGCATTTT
TRBJ1-1 | NA | NA | TRBV10-3 | CAINPGVNTEAFF | TGTGCCATCAATCCCGGGGTGAACACTGAAGCTTTCTTT
TRBJ1-6 | NA | NA | TRBV28 | CASSFTWGLASPLHF | TGTGCCAGCAGTTTTACCTGGGGGCTGGCTTCACCCCTCCACTTT
TRBJ2-1 | TRBD2 | NA | TRBV11-2 | CASSVGTSGGSEQFF | TGTGCCAGCAGCGTCGGGACTAGCGGGGGGAGTGAGCAGTTCTTC
TRBJ1-2 | NA | NA | TRBV7-7 | CASSRKLRTANYGYTF | TGTGCCAGCAGCCGGAAATTGAGGACAGCTAACTATGGCTACACCTTC
TRBJ2-7 | NA | NA | TRBV4-1 | CASSPTLQGGYEQYF | TGCGCCAGCAGCCCGACACTACAGGGTGGCTACGAGCAGTACTTC
TRBJ2-7 | TRBD1 | NA | TRBV25-1 | CASSTGQGQSPSYEQYF | TGTGCCAGCAGTACCGGACAGGGCCAGTCCCCCTCCTACGAGCAGTACTTC
TRBJ2-5 | TRBD1 | NA | TRBV19 | CASSIRGRQETQYF | TGTGCCAGTAGTATCAGGGGGCGGCAAGAGACCCAGTACTTC
TRBJ1-5 | NA | NA | TRBV4-3 | CASSQDSGESNQPQHF | TGCGCCAGCAGCCAAGATTCAGGGGAGAGCAATCAGCCCCAGCATTTT
TRBJ1-4 | NA | NA | TRBV28 | CASSTGSGEKLFF | TGTGCCAGCAGTACAGGTAGCGGGGAAAAACTGTTTTTT
TRBJ1-2 | NA | NA | TRBV28 | CASSLGRRFYGYTF | TGTGCCAGCAGTTTGGGTCGGCGGTTCTATGGCTACACCTTC
TRBJ2-3 | NA | NA | TRBV6-1 | CASRVTGTDTQYF | TGTGCCAGCAGGGTTACAGGCACAGATACGCAGTATTTT
TRBJ2-7 | NA | NA | TRBV28 | CASKGILGQFYEQYF | TGTGCCAGCAAGGGAATTCTGGGGCAATTCTACGAGCAGTACTTC
TRBJ1-3 | NA | NA | TRBV18 | CASSPRGLNSGNTIYF | TGTGCCAGCTCACCAAGGGGACTTAACTCTGGAAACACCATATATTTT
TRBJ2-7 | NA | NA | TRBV5-5 | CASSLALMAFLRYEQYF | TGTGCCAGCAGCTTGGCCCTCATGGCGTTCTTGCGGTACGAGCAGTACTTC
TRBJ2-5 | TRBD2 | NA | TRBV19 | CASSMFVTSGRVQETQYF | TGTGCCAGTAGTATGTTCGTTACTAGCGGGAGGGTACAAGAGACCCAGTACTTC
TRBJ1-2 | TRBD1 | NA | TRBV30 | CAWSGQGDYGYTF | TGTGCCTGGAGCGGACAGGGCGACTATGGCTACACCTTC
TRBJ1-5 | NA | NA | TRBV19 | CASSPGQNQPQHF | TGTGCCAGTAGCCCTGGACAGAATCAGCCCCAGCATTTT
TRBJ1-2 | NA | NA | TRBV28 | CASSRATDYGYTF | TGTGCCAGCAGTCGAGCTACAGACTATGGCTACACCTTC
TRBJ1-3 | NA | NA | TRBV27 | CASSLRGPSGDTIYF | TGTGCCAGCAGTTTGAGGGGTCCCTCGGGGGACACCATATATTTT
TRBJ2-2 | NA | once | TRBV5-8 | CASSLTGVGWELFF | TGTGCCAGCAGCTTGACGGGGGTCGGGTGGGAGCTGTTTTTT
TRBJ2-3 | TRBD2 | NA | TRBV2 | CASRPAGGTLDTQYF | TGTGCCAGCAGGCCAGCGGGAGGGACGTTGGATACGCAGTATTTT
TRBJ1-2 | NA | NA | TRBV14 | CASSRYPRGYTF | TGTGCCAGCAGCCGTTACCCGAGGGGCTACACCTTC
TRBJ2-7 | TRBD1 | NA | TRBV10-3 | CAIRDRVEKQYF | TGTGCCATCCGGGACAGGGTAGAGAAGCAGTACTTC
TRBJ2-5 | TRBD1 | NA | TRBV7-3 | CASSRSGGAGETQYF | TGTGCCAGCAGCCGATCAGGGGGCGCGGGGGAGACCCAGTACTTC
TRBJ2-5 | NA | NA | TRBV4-1 | CASSQESNQRVTQYF | TGCGCCAGCAGCCAAGAATCGAACCAGCGGGTGACCCAGTACTTC
TRBJ2-1 | TRBD2 | NA | TRBV18 | CASSPLAGGPGEQFF | TGTGCCAGCTCACCGCTAGCGGGAGGGCCGGGTGAGCAGTTCTTC
TRBJ2-7 | TRBD2 | NA | TRBV10-3 | CAISGSTSGREKYSYEQYF | TGTGCCATCAGCGGTTCGACTAGCGGGAGAGAAAAATACTCCTACGAGCAGTACTTC
TRBJ2-3 | TRBD2 | NA | TRBV10-1 | CASSESRGGSTDTQYF | TGCGCCAGCAGTGAGTCGCGCGGGGGAAGCACAGATACGCAGTATTTT
TRBJ1-2 | NA | NA | TRBV27 | CASSGPRGFEGYTF | TGTGCCAGCAGTGGGCCCCGGGGATTCGAAGGCTACACCTTC
TRBJ2-2 | NA | NA | TRBV6-6 | CASSTLQAKGTGELFF | TGTGCCAGCAGTACGCTACAGGCTAAGGGCACCGGGGAGCTGTTTTTT
TRBJ1-1 | TRBD1 | once | TRBV7-9 | CASSSGQGADTEAFF | TGTGCCAGCAGCTCGGGACAGGGGGCGGACACTGAAGCTTTCTTT
TRBJ1-2 | NA | NA | TRBV18 | CASSPGRGDYGYTF | TGTGCCAGCTCACCGGGCCGGGGGGACTATGGCTACACCTTC
TRBJ2-5 | TRBD2 | NA | TRBV13 | CASSLGGLAGRQETQYF | TGTGCCAGCAGCTTAGGTGGACTAGCGGGGAGGCAAGAGACCCAGTACTTC
TRBJ1-1 | NA | NA | TRBV19 | CASSRTRGRSNTEAFF | TGTGCCAGTAGTAGGACCAGGGGACGGTCGAACACTGAAGCTTTCTTT
TRBJ2-7 | TRBD2 | NA | TRBV9 | CASSVTGTSSEQYF | TGTGCCAGCAGCGTTACCGGGACTAGTAGCGAGCAGTACTTC